Here is one TCR beta chain with its context. Assay used: immunoSEQ multiplex PCR; TCRdb lists only in-frame clones, some missing. The sample yields 55,000 to 65,000 clones, over 90% seen once. The data derive from a study of T cell changes during pregnancy in multiple sclerosis. The CDR3 extends over 15 amino acids. Germline values: CDR1 LGHNA, CDR2 YSLEER. The V end lost 0 bases, the J end lost 4 bases, and 13 bases lay between the germline ends. The rearrangement links TRBV4-3 to TRBJ2-7, with TRBD1 as a possible D gene (6 bases). This receptor was obtained from a female donor with multiple sclerosis, enrolled in a pregnancy study. This sample comprised CD8+ T cells from peripheral blood mononuclear cells, obtained in the third trimester of pregnancy. CDR3 sequence: CASSQDRWGRYEQYF. The CDR3 DNA reads TGCGCCAGCAGCCAAGATCGCTGGGGGCGGTACGAGCAGTACTTC.